A selection of T cell receptor beta chains follows, all from one sample in a study of cytomegalovirus exposure and HLA in healthy donors. Here immunoSEQ multiplex PCR was the method, and the copy in TCRdb shows in-frame clones only, minus some. The data show under 250,000 clones, about 80% seen once. Sequenced material: PBMCs. The receptors stem from a male donor in good health and CMV-seronegative. Each CDR3 is given with its conserved first and last residue. The order of the fields is V gene, D gene, J gene, clone size, CDR3 protein, CDR3 DNA. A D gene is named only where the DNA matches it firmly. Clone sizes are given selectively: once, few, many, or a class where the clone is expanded.

>TRBV5-1|.|TRBJ2-1|few
CASSTWAAVYEQFF
TGCGCCAGCAGTACCTGGGCAGCGGTGTATGAGCAGTTCTTC
>TRBV7-9|.|TRBJ2-1|few
CASSLGGLDNEQFF
TGTGCCAGCAGCTTAGGTGGCCTCGACAATGAGCAGTTCTTC
>TRBV5-4|.|TRBJ1-5|.
CASSFAGPDQPQHF
TGTGCCAGCAGCTTCGCAGGCCCGGATCAGCCCCAGCATTTT
>TRBV4-3|.|TRBJ1-5|.
CASSQDYGGVSNQPQHF
TGCGCCAGCAGCCAAGATTATGGGGGCGTTAGCAATCAGCCCCAGCATTTT
>TRBV28|TRBD1|TRBJ1-2|.
CASSLAGGWFINYGYTF
TGTGCCAGCAGTTTAGCAGGGGGCTGGTTTATTAACTATGGCTACACCTTC
>TRBV4-3|.|TRBJ2-7|.
CASSQGGGSYEQYF
TGCGCCAGCAGCCAAGGAGGGGGCTCCTACGAGCAGTACTTC
>TRBV5-1|.|TRBJ1-2|.
CASSLAQGNGYTF
TGCGCCAGCAGCTTGGCCCAGGGTAATGGCTACACCTTC
>TRBV5-1|TRBD2|TRBJ2-1|.
CASSLLAGGPNEQFF
TGCGCCAGCAGCTTGCTAGCGGGAGGGCCCAATGAGCAGTTCTTC
>TRBV5-4|TRBD2|TRBJ2-5|.
CASRMGLAGWEAQYF
TGTGCCAGCAGAATGGGACTAGCGGGATGGGAGGCCCAGTACTTC
>TRBV5-1|.|TRBJ1-2|.
CASSPQGRGYTF
TGCGCCAGCAGCCCTCAGGGGAGAGGCTACACCTTC
>TRBV12-2|.|TRBJ2-7|.
CASRYVGLGYEQYF
TGTGCAAGTCGCTATGTGGGACTCGGCTACGAGCAGTACTTC
>TRBV30|.|TRBJ2-7|.
CAWSARGGVLEQYF
TGTGCCTGGAGTGCCAGGGGTGGTGTTTTGGAGCAGTACTTC
>TRBV5-4|TRBD1|TRBJ1-4|once
CAVGQGDNEKLFF
TGTGCCGTCGGCCAGGGGGATAATGAAAAACTGTTTTTT
>TRBV11-2|.|TRBJ2-7|.
CASSLARERDEQYF
TGTGCCAGCAGCTTAGCACGGGAAAGGGACGAGCAGTACTTC
>TRBV6-5|.|TRBJ2-7|.
CASRGRGADEQYF
TGTGCCAGCAGAGGCAGGGGGGCCGACGAGCAGTACTTC
>TRBV2|TRBD1|TRBJ2-5|.
CASSFTGGQETQYF
TGTGCCAGCAGTTTCACAGGGGGCCAAGAGACCCAGTACTTC
>TRBV4-2|.|TRBJ1-1|.
CASSQDQLNTEAFF
TGTGCCAGCAGCCAAGATCAGTTGAACACTGAAGCTTTCTTT
>TRBV15|TRBD2|TRBJ2-1|.
CATVSGRAVHGNEQFF
TGTGCCACAGTTAGCGGGAGGGCCGTCCATGGTAATGAGCAGTTCTTC
>TRBV5-4|.|TRBJ1-2|.
CASSSGSVEGIYGGYTF
TGTGCCAGCAGCTCCGGATCTGTGGAGGGGATATATGGTGGCTACACCTTC
>TRBV5-6|TRBD1|TRBJ2-7|.
CASSLGQGATYEQYF
TGTGCCAGCAGCTTGGGGCAGGGGGCCACCTACGAGCAGTACTTC
>TRBV11-1|TRBD2|TRBJ2-7|few
CASRAGGTAYF
TGTGCCAGCAGGGCGGGAGGGACGGCGTACTTC
>TRBV20-1|.|TRBJ2-5|.
CSAREGEQYF
TGCAGTGCTAGAGAGGGAGAGCAGTACTTC
>TRBV7-2|TRBD2|TRBJ2-4|.
CASSLARTSGVGGIQYF
TGTGCCAGCAGCTTAGCAAGGACTAGCGGGGTGGGAGGCATTCAGTACTTC
>TRBV7-3|.|TRBJ1-1|.
CASSLSGRGITEAFF
TGTGCCAGCAGCTTGTCCGGACGGGGGATCACTGAAGCTTTCTTT
>TRBV18|.|TRBJ2-7|.
CASSPKGDEQYF
TGTGCCAGCTCACCGAAGGGGGACGAGCAGTACTTC
>TRBV29-1|TRBD2|TRBJ2-3|.
CSVDTLTSGTDTQYF
TGCAGCGTCGATACACTGACTAGCGGCACAGATACGCAGTATTTT
>TRBV19|TRBD2|TRBJ2-7|.
CASTTGLASGTNSYEQYF
TGTGCCAGTACTACAGGGTTGGCTAGCGGGACGAACTCCTACGAGCAGTACTTC
>TRBV9|.|TRBJ1-2|.
CASSEGVYCYTF
TGTGCCAGCAGCGAGGGGGTCTATTGCTACACCTTC
>TRBV7-6|.|TRBJ2-5|.
CASSPDYQETQYF
TGTGCCAGCAGCCCGGACTACCAAGAGACCCAGTACTTC
>TRBV7-9|.|TRBJ1-6|few
CASSLSTGGDSPLHF
TGTGCCAGCAGCTTATCCACGGGCGGGGATTCACCCCTCCACTTT
>TRBV5-4|TRBD1|TRBJ1-2|.
CASSLGQGNNYGYTF
TGTGCCAGCAGCTTGGGACAGGGGAATAACTATGGCTACACCTTC
>TRBV27|TRBD2|TRBJ2-3|.
CASSLWTSGRDTQYF
TGTGCCAGCAGTTTATGGACTAGCGGGAGAGATACGCAGTATTTT
>TRBV7-2|TRBD2|TRBJ2-3|.
CASSRRRGATDTQYF
TGTGCCAGCAGCCGCCGGCGGGGGGCCACAGATACGCAGTATTTT
>TRBV2|TRBD1|TRBJ1-3|.
CASSEQGGGTIYF
TGTGCCAGCAGTGAACAGGGGGGAGGCACCATATATTTT
>TRBV11-3|.|TRBJ2-7|.
CASSLAGSPHEQYF
TGTGCCAGCAGCTTAGCGGGTTCTCCCCACGAGCAGTACTTC
>TRBV7-9|TRBD2|TRBJ2-3|.
CSSSLTSGGRADTQYF
TGTTCCAGCAGCTTAACTAGCGGGGGGAGGGCAGATACGCAGTATTTT
>TRBV25-1|.|TRBJ1-2|.
CASTRGGFGGYTF
TGTGCCAGCACTCGAGGGGGTTTCGGCGGCTACACCTTC
>TRBV5-1|.|TRBJ2-7|few
CASSFRQLSYEQYF
TGCGCCAGCAGCTTCCGACAGCTCTCCTACGAGCAGTACTTC
>TRBV5-4|TRBD2|TRBJ2-3|.
CASSRGTSYTDTQYF
TGTGCCAGCTCTCGGGGGACTAGCTACACAGATACGCAGTATTTT
>TRBV7-8|TRBD1|TRBJ1-2|.
CASSFGDSPEYGYTF
TGTGCCAGCAGTTTCGGGGACAGCCCTGAATATGGCTACACCTTC
>TRBV5-5|TRBD1|TRBJ2-7|.
CASSWTGDNSYEQYF
TGTGCCAGCAGCTGGACAGGGGATAATAGCTACGAGCAGTACTTC
>TRBV7-8|.|TRBJ1-3|.
CASSLVAWQGSGNTIYF
TGTGCCAGCAGCTTAGTAGCATGGCAGGGATCTGGAAACACCATATATTTT
>TRBV7-9|TRBD2|TRBJ2-7|.
CASSPSGSSYEQYF
TGTGCCAGCAGCCCTAGCGGGAGTTCCTACGAGCAGTACTTC
>TRBV19|TRBD2|TRBJ2-7|.
CASSPGLAPRYEQYF
TGTGCCAGTAGTCCAGGACTAGCGCCTAGGTACGAGCAGTACTTC
>TRBV6-6|.|TRBJ2-5|.
CASSYSRPQETQYF
TGTGCCAGCAGTTACTCGAGGCCGCAAGAGACCCAGTACTTC
>TRBV27|TRBD1|TRBJ2-7|.
CASSIGTAYERYF
TGTGCCAGCAGTATCGGGACAGCCTACGAGCGGTACTTC
>TRBV25-1|TRBD1|TRBJ1-5|.
CASSGNGQGQNQPQHF
TGTGCCAGCAGTGGGAACGGACAGGGCCAGAATCAGCCCCAGCATTTT
>TRBV7-2|TRBD1|TRBJ1-1|.
CASSLTGGAVNTEAFF
TGTGCCAGCAGCTTGACAGGGGGCGCGGTGAACACTGAAGCTTTCTTT
>TRBV7-8|.|TRBJ1-1|.
CASSLSPGMNTEAFF
TGTGCCAGCAGCTTGTCGCCAGGGATGAACACTGAAGCTTTCTTT
>TRBV6-6|TRBD1|TRBJ1-6|.
CASRHVQGANSPLHF
TGTGCCAGCAGGCACGTACAGGGGGCGAATTCACCCCTCCACTTT
>TRBV12-5|TRBD1|TRBJ2-5|few
CASGLVGDSPLQETQYF
TGTGCTAGTGGTTTGGTAGGGGACAGCCCCCTCCAAGAGACCCAGTACTTC
>TRBV27|TRBD2|TRBJ2-7|.
CASKVVAGAPYEQYF
TGTGCCAGCAAGGTGGTGGCGGGAGCCCCCTACGAGCAGTACTTC